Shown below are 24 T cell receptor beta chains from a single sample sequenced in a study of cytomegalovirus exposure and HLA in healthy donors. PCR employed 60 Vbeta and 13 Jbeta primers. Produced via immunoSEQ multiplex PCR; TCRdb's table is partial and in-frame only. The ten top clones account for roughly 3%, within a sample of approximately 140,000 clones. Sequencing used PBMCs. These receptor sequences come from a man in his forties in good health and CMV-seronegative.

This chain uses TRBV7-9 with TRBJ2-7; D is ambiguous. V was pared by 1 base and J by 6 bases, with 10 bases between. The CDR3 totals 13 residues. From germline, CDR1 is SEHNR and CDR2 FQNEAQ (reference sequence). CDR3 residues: CASSLVPRSEQYF. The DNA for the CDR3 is TGTGCCAGCAGCTTAGTACCGCGGAGCGAGCAGTACTTC. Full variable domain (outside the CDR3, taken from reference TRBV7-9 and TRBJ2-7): DTGVSQNPRHKITKRGQNVTFRCDPISEHNRLYWYRQTLGQGPEFLTYFQNEAQLEKSRLLSDRFSAERPKGSFSTLEIQRTEQGDSAMYLCASSLVPRSEQYFGPGTRLTVT.

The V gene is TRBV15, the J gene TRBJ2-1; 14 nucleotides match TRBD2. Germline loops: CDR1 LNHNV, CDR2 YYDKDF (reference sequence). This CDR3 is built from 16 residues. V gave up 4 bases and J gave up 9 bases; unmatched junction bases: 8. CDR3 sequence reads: CATSTFGTSGGTEQFF. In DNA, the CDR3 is TGTGCCACCAGCACCTTTGGGACTAGCGGGGGTACTGAGCAGTTCTTC.

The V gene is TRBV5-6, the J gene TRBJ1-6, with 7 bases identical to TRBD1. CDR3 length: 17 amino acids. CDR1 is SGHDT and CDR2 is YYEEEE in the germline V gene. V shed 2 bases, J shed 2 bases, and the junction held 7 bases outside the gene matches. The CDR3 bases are TGTGCCAGCAGCTTATCACTGACAGGGCCCTATAATTCACCCCTCCACTTT. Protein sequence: CASSLSLTGPYNSPLHF.

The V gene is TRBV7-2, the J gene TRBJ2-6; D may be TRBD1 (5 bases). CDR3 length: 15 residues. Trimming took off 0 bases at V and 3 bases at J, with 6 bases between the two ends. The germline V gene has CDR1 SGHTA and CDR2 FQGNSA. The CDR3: CASSLARGGANVLTF. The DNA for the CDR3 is TGTGCCAGCAGCTTAGCAAGGGGTGGGGCCAACGTCCTGACTTTC. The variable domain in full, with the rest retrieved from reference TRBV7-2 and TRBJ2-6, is GAGVSQSPSNKVTEKGKDVELRCDPISGHTALYWYRQSLGQGLEFLIYFQGNSAPDKSGLPSDRFSAERTGGSVSTLTIQRTQQEDSAVYLCASSLARGGANVLTFGAGSRLTVL.

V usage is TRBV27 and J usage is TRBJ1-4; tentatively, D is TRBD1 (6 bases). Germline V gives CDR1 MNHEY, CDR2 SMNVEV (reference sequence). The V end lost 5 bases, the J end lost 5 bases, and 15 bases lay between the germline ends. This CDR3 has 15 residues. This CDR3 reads CASSPTGKRNEKLFF. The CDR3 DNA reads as TGTGCCAGCAGTCCCACAGGGAAGAGGAATGAAAAACTGTTTTTT.

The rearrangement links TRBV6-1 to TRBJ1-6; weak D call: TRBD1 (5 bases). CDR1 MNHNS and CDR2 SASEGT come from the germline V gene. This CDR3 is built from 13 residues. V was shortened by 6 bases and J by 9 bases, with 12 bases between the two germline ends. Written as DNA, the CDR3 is TGTGCCAGCAGGGGGGGATCTCCTTCACCCCTCCACTTT. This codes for CASRGGSPSPLHF.

The CDR3 nucleotides read TGTGCTAGTGGTTTAAAAATACTAGCGGGGAACTTACAGCAGTTCTTC. Translation gives CASGLKILAGNLQQFF. The chain employs TRBV12-5 and TRBJ2-1; 10 nucleotides align to TRBD2. The CDR3 is made up of 16 amino acids. Germline values: CDR1 LGHNT, CDR2 FRNRAP. Trimming cost V 3 bases and J 11 bases; bases outside gene matches: 13.

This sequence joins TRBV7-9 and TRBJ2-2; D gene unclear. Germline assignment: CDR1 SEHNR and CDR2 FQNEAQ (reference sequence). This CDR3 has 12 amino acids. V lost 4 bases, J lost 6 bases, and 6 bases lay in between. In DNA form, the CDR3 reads TGTGCCAGCAGCTCAATCCCCGGGGAGCTGTTTTTT. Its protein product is CASSSIPGELFF.

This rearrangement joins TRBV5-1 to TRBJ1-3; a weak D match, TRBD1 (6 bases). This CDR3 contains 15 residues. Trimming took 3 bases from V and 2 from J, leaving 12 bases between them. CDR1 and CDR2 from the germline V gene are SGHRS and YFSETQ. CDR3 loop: CASSSSGDPGNTIYF. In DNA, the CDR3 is TGCGCCAGCAGCTCCTCAGGGGATCCTGGAAACACCATATATTTT.

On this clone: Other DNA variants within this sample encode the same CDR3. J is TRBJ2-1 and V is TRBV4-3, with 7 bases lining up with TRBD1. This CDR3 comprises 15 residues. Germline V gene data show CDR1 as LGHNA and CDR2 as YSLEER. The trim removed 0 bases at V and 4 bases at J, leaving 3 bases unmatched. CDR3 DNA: TGCGCCAGCAGCCAAGAGGCAGGGGGATACAATGAGCAGTTCTTC. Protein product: CASSQEAGGYNEQFF.

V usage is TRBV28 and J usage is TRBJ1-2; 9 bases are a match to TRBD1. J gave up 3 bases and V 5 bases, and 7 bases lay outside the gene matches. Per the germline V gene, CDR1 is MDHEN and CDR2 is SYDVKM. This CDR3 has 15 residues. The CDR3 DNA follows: TGTGCCAGCAGTGAGGGACAGGGAAACGACTATGGCTACACCTTC. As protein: CASSEGQGNDYGYTF.

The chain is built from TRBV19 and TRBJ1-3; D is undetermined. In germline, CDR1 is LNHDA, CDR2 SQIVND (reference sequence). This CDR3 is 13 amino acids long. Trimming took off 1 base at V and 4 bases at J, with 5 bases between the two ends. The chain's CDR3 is CASSIVSGNTIYF. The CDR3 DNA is TGTGCCAGTAGTATAGTGAGCGGAAACACCATATATTTT.

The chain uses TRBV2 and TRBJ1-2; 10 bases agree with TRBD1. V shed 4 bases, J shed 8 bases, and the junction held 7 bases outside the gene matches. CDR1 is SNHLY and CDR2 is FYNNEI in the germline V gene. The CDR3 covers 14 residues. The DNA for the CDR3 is TGTGCCAGCAGTGTCGACAGGGGGCTATCGGGCTACACCTTC. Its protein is CASSVDRGLSGYTF.

CDR3 in amino acids: CASSANVWDRDGYTF. CDR3 DNA sequence: TGTGCCAGCAGTGCAAACGTATGGGACAGGGACGGCTACACCTTC. V and J are TRBV28 and TRBJ1-2, with TRBD1 identical over 9 bases. Germline CDR1 reads MDHEN; CDR2 reads SYDVKM. The CDR3 sequence is 15 residues long. The V and J ends lost 5 bases and 8 bases, in that order; junction bases with no gene match: 12.

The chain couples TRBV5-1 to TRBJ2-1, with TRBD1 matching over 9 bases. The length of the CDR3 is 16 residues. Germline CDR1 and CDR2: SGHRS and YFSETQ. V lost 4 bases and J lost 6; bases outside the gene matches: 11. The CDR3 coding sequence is TGCGCCAGCAGCCCCGAACCGGGACAGGGTTTCAATGAGCAGTTCTTC. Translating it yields CASSPEPGQGFNEQFF.

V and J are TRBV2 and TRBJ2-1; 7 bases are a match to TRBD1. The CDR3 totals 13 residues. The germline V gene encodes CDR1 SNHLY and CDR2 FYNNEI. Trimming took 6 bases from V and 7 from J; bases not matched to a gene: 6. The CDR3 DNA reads TGTGCCAGCAGGATGACAGGGTCAAATGAGCAGTTCTTC. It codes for CASRMTGSNEQFF.

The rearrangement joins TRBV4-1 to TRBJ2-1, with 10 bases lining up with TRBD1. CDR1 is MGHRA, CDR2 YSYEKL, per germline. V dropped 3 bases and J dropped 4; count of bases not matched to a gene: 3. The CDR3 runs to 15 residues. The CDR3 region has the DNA TGCGCCAGCAGCCACGGACAGGGGGGATACAATGAGCAGTTCTTC. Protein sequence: CASSHGQGGYNEQFF.

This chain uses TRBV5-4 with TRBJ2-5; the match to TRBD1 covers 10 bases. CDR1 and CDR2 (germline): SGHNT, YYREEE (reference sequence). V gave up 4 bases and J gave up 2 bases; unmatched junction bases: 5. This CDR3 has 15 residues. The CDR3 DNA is TGTGCCAGCAGCCAGGGGGGACAGGGGCAAGAGACCCAGTACTTC. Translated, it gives CASSQGGQGQETQYF.

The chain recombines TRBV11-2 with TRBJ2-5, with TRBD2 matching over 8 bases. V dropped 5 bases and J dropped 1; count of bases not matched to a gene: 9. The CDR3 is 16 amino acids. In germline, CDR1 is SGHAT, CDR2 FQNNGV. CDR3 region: CASSQTELAAQETQYF. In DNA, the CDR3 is TGTGCCAGCAGCCAAACAGAACTAGCGGCCCAAGAGACCCAGTACTTC.

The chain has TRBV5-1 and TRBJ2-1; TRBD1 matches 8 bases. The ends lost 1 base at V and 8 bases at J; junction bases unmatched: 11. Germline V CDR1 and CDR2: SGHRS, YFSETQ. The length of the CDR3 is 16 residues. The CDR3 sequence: CASSLLGQASSYEQFF. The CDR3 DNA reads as TGCGCCAGCAGCTTGTTGGGACAGGCATCCTCTTATGAGCAGTTCTTC.

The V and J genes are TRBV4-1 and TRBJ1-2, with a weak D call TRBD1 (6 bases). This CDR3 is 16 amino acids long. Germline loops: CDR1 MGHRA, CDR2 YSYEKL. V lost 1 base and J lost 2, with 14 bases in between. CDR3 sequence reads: CASSQAPEQGNYGYTF. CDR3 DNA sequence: TGCGCCAGCAGCCAAGCTCCTGAACAGGGAAACTATGGCTACACCTTC.

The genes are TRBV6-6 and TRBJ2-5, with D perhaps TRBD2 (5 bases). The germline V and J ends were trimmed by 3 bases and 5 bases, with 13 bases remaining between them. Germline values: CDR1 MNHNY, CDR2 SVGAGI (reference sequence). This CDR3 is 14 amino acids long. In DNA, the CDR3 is TGTGCCAGCAGTTATACACTAGGCAGTGAGACCCAGTACTTC. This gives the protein CASSYTLGSETQYF.

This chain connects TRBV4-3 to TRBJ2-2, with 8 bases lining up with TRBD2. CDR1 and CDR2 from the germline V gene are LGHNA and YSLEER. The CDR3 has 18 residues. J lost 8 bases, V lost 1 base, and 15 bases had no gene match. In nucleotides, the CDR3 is TGCGCCAGCAGCCAAGTTTATTCGGGACTAGGCACCCAAGGGGAGCTGTTTTTT. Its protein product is CASSQVYSGLGTQGELFF.

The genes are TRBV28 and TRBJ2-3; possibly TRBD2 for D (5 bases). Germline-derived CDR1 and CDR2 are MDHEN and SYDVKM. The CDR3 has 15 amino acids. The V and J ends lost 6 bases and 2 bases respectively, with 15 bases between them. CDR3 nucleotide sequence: TGTGCCAGCAGCCGTTGGAGCGGAGTCACAGATACGCAGTATTTT. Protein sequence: CASSRWSGVTDTQYF.